This T cell receptor (beta chain) appears in the sequencing data of a study of cytomegalovirus exposure and HLA in healthy donors. Study findings and constraints: In vitro testing confirmed a few CMV-associated chains as specific for CMV antigens. Researchers reported in a later analysis that a missense DCLRE1C variant was tied to TCR beta V- and J-gene trimming.

The primer mix had 60 Vbeta and 13 Jbeta primers. Assay: immunoSEQ multiplex PCR; the TCRdb copy retains only in-frame clones and omits some. The sample records some 130,000 clones, 75% to 80% being singletons. Looked up from germline, CDR1 is MNHEY and CDR2 is SMNVEV (reference sequence). The CDR3 loop spans 13 amino acids. After removal of 3 bases from V and 5 bases from J, the junction contained 3 bases not matched to a gene. To note about this clone: Its antigen is not identified.

All the people who gave samples were healthy bone marrow donors. Nominally healthy donors provided the samples, though records likely missed some immune exposures. This sequence joins TRBV27 and TRBJ2-7, with TRBD1 identical over 8 bases. This sequence was found in a man under 40 in good health and CMV-seronegative. Source material: PBMCs. CDR3 sequence reads: CASSFDRGDEQYF. In DNA, the CDR3 is TGTGCCAGCAGTTTCGACAGGGGAGACGAGCAGTACTTC.